The 23 T cell receptor beta chains in this list originate from one sample, sequenced in a study of blood T cell repertoires in COVID-19. Here immunoSEQ multiplex PCR was the method, and the copy in TCRdb shows in-frame clones only, minus some. There are about 120,000 clones in the sample; around three quarters occur only once, and 3% to 4.5% lies in the top ten. The sequencing input was peripheral blood. The origin of the receptors is a woman aged 80 or over with acute or convalescent COVID-19.

V usage is TRBV19 and J usage is TRBJ1-5; 7 bases are a match to TRBD1. V lost 5 bases, J lost 5 bases, and 12 bases stayed unmatched. Per germline, CDR1 LNHDA and CDR2 SQIVND (reference sequence). The CDR3 runs 16 residues. The CDR3 DNA follows: TGTGCCAGTAGTTCGATACGACAGGGCATGGATCAGCCCCAGCATTTT. It encodes CASSSIRQGMDQPQHF.

This chain links TRBV19 with TRBJ2-7, with a weak D call TRBD2 (6 bases). Germline CDR1 reads LNHDA; CDR2 reads SQIVND (reference sequence). The CDR3 extends over 14 amino acids. V lost 4 bases to trimming and J lost 1 base, with 11 bases between them. The CDR3 nucleotides are TGTGCCAGTAGTAAATCGGACTATTCCTACGAGCAGTACTTC. Protein sequence: CASSKSDYSYEQYF. The variable domain in full, completed from reference TRBV19 and TRBJ2-7, reads DGGITQSPKYLFRKEGQNVTLSCEQNLNHDAMYWYRQDPGQGLRLIYYSQIVNDFQKGDIAEGYSVSREKKESFPLTVTSAQKNPTAFYLCASSKSDYSYEQYFGPGTRLTVT.

The chain joins TRBV9 to TRBJ1-4, with a tentative D call TRBD1 (6 bases). The CDR3 totals 16 residues. The germline gives CDR1 SGDLS, CDR2 YYNGEE. Trimming removed 4 bases at V and 8 bases at J, with 21 bases between. The CDR3 sequence: CASSPRGQRGQEKLFF. The CDR3 DNA reads as TGTGCCAGCAGCCCGAGAGGACAGCGGGGACAAGAAAAACTGTTTTTT.

The chain couples TRBV7-8 to TRBJ1-2; 10 bases match TRBD1. V lost 3 bases and J lost 6; bases outside the gene matches: 7. Germline values: CDR1 SGHVS, CDR2 FQNEAQ. The CDR3 extends over 15 amino acids. CDR3 sequence reads: CASSLFLGQGNGYTF. Here the CDR3 DNA reads TGTGCCAGCAGCTTGTTTTTGGGACAGGGGAATGGCTACACCTTC. The full variable domain, its missing parts supplied by reference TRBV7-8 and TRBJ1-2, is GAGVSQSPRYKVAKRGQDVALRCDPISGHVSLFWYQQALGQGPEFLTYFQNEAQLDKSGLPSDRFFAERPEGSVSTLKIQRTQQEDSAVYLCASSLFLGQGNGYTFGSGTRLTVV.

V and J are TRBV18 and TRBJ1-2; 8 nucleotides align to TRBD1. The CDR3 is 13 amino acids. The V gene's germline CDR1 is KGHSH and CDR2 LQKENI. The ends lost 5 bases at V and 6 bases at J; junction bases unmatched: 5. The CDR3 spells CASSSGQGNGYTF. CDR3 bases: TGTGCCAGCTCATCAGGACAGGGTAATGGCTACACCTTC.

The chain combines TRBV6-5 with TRBJ1-2; 10 positions match TRBD1. V shed 8 bases and J 1 base; nucleotides not matched to a gene: 4. Germline V gene sequence: CDR1 MNHEY, CDR2 SVGAGI. The CDR3 runs 14 residues. The CDR3 region has the DNA TGTGCCAGCCAAAGGACAGGGGGTAACTATGGCTACACCTTC. It translates to CASQRTGGNYGYTF.

This clone was counted only a few times. The chain is built from TRBV5-6 and TRBJ2-3; D call uncertain. Germline CDR1 and CDR2: SGHDT and YYEEEE. The length of the CDR3 is 16 residues. V was shortened by 0 bases and J by 2 bases, with 13 bases between the two germline ends. This CDR3 is CASSLGPGRTTDTQYF. The CDR3 DNA is TGTGCCAGCAGCTTGGGGCCGGGTAGAACCACAGATACGCAGTATTTT.

CDR3: CASSVFSLNTGELFF. In DNA, the CDR3 is TGTGCCAGCAGCGTTTTTAGCTTGAACACCGGGGAGCTGTTTTTT. The J gene is TRBJ2-2, the V gene TRBV9; no clear D gene. The germline V and J ends were trimmed by 2 bases and 1 base, with 9 bases remaining between them. Germline CDR1 reads SGDLS; CDR2 reads YYNGEE. This CDR3 has 15 amino acids.

V gene TRBV5-1 combines with J gene TRBJ2-3, with a possible D match to TRBD2 (5 bases). Germline lookup yields CDR1 SGHRS and CDR2 YFSETQ. CDR3 size: 14 residues. The V and J ends lost 2 bases and 2 bases respectively, with 9 bases between them. Written as DNA, the CDR3 is TGCGCCAGCAGCTTAAGGACTGCCACAGATACGCAGTATTTT. Protein sequence: CASSLRTATDTQYF.

The rearrangement joins TRBV7-2 to TRBJ1-1; tentatively, D is TRBD1 (6 bases). Trimming took off 2 bases at V and 3 bases at J, with 10 bases between the two ends. There are 14 residues in the CDR3. Germline-derived CDR1 and CDR2 are SGHTA and FQGNSA. CDR3 bases: TGTGCCAGCAGCTTACAGGCAGGGGACACTGAAGCTTTCTTT. Amino acids: CASSLQAGDTEAFF.

The chain is built from TRBV7-2 and TRBJ2-2; D remains unclear. This CDR3 is 15 amino acids long. Trimming cost V 4 bases and J 0 bases, with 9 bases left between them. Germline CDR1 SGHTA, CDR2 FQGNSA. CDR3 sequence: CASSSRASNTGELFF. CDR3 sequence (DNA): TGTGCCAGCAGCTCAAGAGCCTCGAACACCGGGGAGCTGTTTTTT.

The V call is TRBV5-1, the J call TRBJ2-3, with D possibly TRBD1 on 6 matching bases. The CDR3 is made up of 16 amino acids. Germline CDR1 reads SGHRS; CDR2 reads YFSETQ. V was shortened by 4 bases and J by 0 bases, with 15 bases between the two germline ends. CDR3 protein: CASSQGSGHSTDTQYF. CDR3 DNA: TGCGCCAGCAGCCAGGGGAGCGGCCATAGCACAGATACGCAGTATTTT.

The gene calls are TRBV12-5 and TRBJ1-6; possibly TRBD1 for D (5 bases). CDR3 length: 17 residues. Germline V CDR1 and CDR2: LGHNT, FRNRAP. Between the trimmed V and J ends, which lost 2 bases and 4 bases, there was a span of 15 bases. This CDR3 is CASGLNPGGYYNSPLHF. The CDR3 DNA sequence: TGTGCTAGTGGTTTGAATCCGGGGGGGTATTATAATTCACCCCTCCACTTT. The full variable domain, in which reference TRBV12-5 and TRBJ1-6 provide the parts outside the CDR3, is DARVTQTPRHKVTEMGQEVTMRCQPILGHNTVFWYRQTMMQGLELLAYFRNRAPLDDSGMPKDRFSAEMPDATLATLKIQPSEPRDSAVYFCASGLNPGGYYNSPLHFGNGTRLTVT.

DNA for the CDR3: TGTGCCAGCAGCCAGGACAGGGGGGCCTACAATGAGCAGTTCTTC. Encoded protein: CASSQDRGAYNEQFF. The rearrangement uses TRBV7-9 and TRBJ2-1; 10 nucleotides line up with TRBD1. V shed 5 bases, J shed 2 bases, and the junction held 3 bases outside the gene matches. The CDR3 length is 15 residues. Germline V CDR1 and CDR2: SEHNR, FQNEAQ (reference sequence).

This clone has a handful of counts. The gene calls are TRBV3-1 (or the pseudogene TRBV3-2) and TRBJ1-2; D gene ambiguous. The CDR3 is made up of 15 amino acids. V gave up 0 bases and J gave up 4 bases, with 12 bases separating them. Germline values: CDR1 LGHDT, CDR2 YNNKEL (reference sequence). CDR3 nucleotides: TGTGCCAGCAGCCAAGATGAAGCAGGTAGCTATGGCTACACCTTC. Translated: CASSQDEAGSYGYTF.

The chain joins TRBV10-2 to TRBJ1-1, with D perhaps matching TRBD1 (6 bases). The CDR3 has 12 residues. The germline V gene encodes CDR1 WSHSY and CDR2 SAAADI. With 9 bases removed from V and 10 bases from J, the gap between germline ends came to 18 bases. The CDR3: CASRPTQGLAFF. CDR3 in DNA: TGCGCCAGTCGACCTACTCAGGGGTTAGCTTTCTTT.

The gene calls are TRBV13 and TRBJ1-2; weak D call: TRBD1 (6 bases). The germline V gene encodes CDR1 PRHDT and CDR2 FYEKMQ (reference sequence). Trimming shortened V by 5 bases and J by 13 bases, and 17 bases separated the two germline ends. CDR3 size: 12 residues. CDR3 sequence reads: CASSLQQGRVTF. CDR3 in DNA: TGTGCCAGCAGCCTTCAACAGGGTCGAGTCACCTTC. Variable domain in full (rest from reference TRBV13 and TRBJ1-2): AAGVIQSPRHLIKEKRETATLKCYPIPRHDTVYWYQQGPGQDPQFLISFYEKMQSDKGSIPDRFSAQQFSDYHSELNMSSLELGDSALYFCASSLQQGRVTFGSGTRLTVV.

The chain combines TRBV12-3 or TRBV12-4 with TRBJ1-1, with D unresolved. This CDR3 has 13 amino acids. V shed 1 base and J shed 7 bases, with 10 bases lying between them. The CDR3 DNA follows: TGTGCCAGCAGTTTAGTTCGTACGGTTGAAGCTTTCTTT. Amino acid sequence: CASSLVRTVEAFF.

The sample holds one count of this clone. The chain is built from TRBV7-3 and TRBJ1-6; D is unclear. The germline V gene encodes CDR1 SGHTA and CDR2 FQGTGA. V gave up 1 base and J gave up 12 bases, with 10 bases separating them. The length of the CDR3 is 13 residues. This CDR3 is CASSLRSAQPLHF. The DNA for the CDR3 is TGTGCCAGCAGCTTAAGGTCCGCGCAACCCCTCCACTTT.

The chain joins TRBV30 to TRBJ2-2, with TRBD2 as a possible D gene (6 bases). Germline CDR1 is GTSNPN and CDR2 is SVGIG (reference sequence). V was pared by 5 bases and J by 6 bases, with 19 bases between. The CDR3 has 15 residues. CDR3 nucleotide sequence: TGTGCCTGGGTGGAGGGTCTGGGGTATCCCGGGGAGCTGTTTTTT. Translation gives CAWVEGLGYPGELFF. The variable domain in full, with the rest retrieved from reference TRBV30 and TRBJ2-2, is SQTIHQWPATLVQPVGSPLSLECTVEGTSNPNLYWYRQAAGRGLQLLFYSVGIGQISSEVPQNLSASRPQDRQFILSSKKLLLSDSGFYLCAWVEGLGYPGELFFGEGSRLTVL.

This chain uses TRBV15 with TRBJ2-5; D may be TRBD1 (5 bases). Per the germline V gene, CDR1 is LNHNV and CDR2 is YYDKDF (reference sequence). The germline V and J ends were trimmed by 0 bases and 5 bases, with 7 bases remaining between them. The length of the CDR3 is 13 residues. CDR3 sequence: CATSRDRAETQYF. The CDR3 region has the DNA TGTGCCACCAGCAGAGACAGGGCGGAGACCCAGTACTTC.

The chain is built from TRBV6-6 and TRBJ2-2; 7 nucleotides match TRBD1. The CDR3 is made up of 15 amino acids. V gave up 2 bases and J gave up 8 bases; unmatched junction bases: 8. Germline assignment: CDR1 MNHNY and CDR2 SVGAGI (reference sequence). CDR3 region: CASSYDRVGFGELFF. The DNA of the CDR3 is TGTGCCAGCAGTTACGACAGGGTGGGATTTGGGGAGCTGTTTTTT.

This clone has only one observation. The J gene is TRBJ2-7, the V gene TRBV9; maybe TRBD1 (6 bases). This CDR3 region has 15 residues. V was shortened by 0 bases and J by 2 bases, with 12 bases between the two germline ends. Germline loops: CDR1 SGDLS, CDR2 YYNGEE. CDR3 residues: CASSVEAQGTYEQYF. The CDR3 DNA reads TGTGCCAGCAGCGTAGAGGCCCAGGGGACCTACGAGCAGTACTTC.